This T cell receptor (beta chain) was identified during a study of monozygotic twins with cystic fibrosis. V lost 0 bases, J lost 5 bases, and 4 bases lay in between. CDR3 length: 13 amino acids. Germline lookup yields CDR1 LNHNV and CDR2 YYDKDF (reference sequence). Study-wide findings and caveats: Unrelated CF individuals shared fewer identical clonotypes than monozygotic CF twins. Low clonality (median around 0.0096) suggested a mostly naive repertoire. Age, concordance and disease severity did not associate with shared CDR3 numbers.

To note about this clone: Its target is not known.

This table comes from immunoSEQ multiplex PCR, and its TCRdb copy is limited to in-frame clones, with some not included. The sample consists of tens of thousands of clones, roughly 96% of them appearing once. The sequence derives from a girl aged 2-15 years with cystic fibrosis. Sequencing used blood. The chain uses TRBV15 and TRBJ2-2; D is unresolved. CDR3 in amino acids: CATSREETGELFF. CDR3 nucleotide sequence: TGTGCCACCAGCAGAGAGGAGACCGGGGAGCTGTTTTTT.